The 30 T cell receptor beta chains presented below share a single source sample, sequenced in a study of blood T cell repertoires in COVID-19. Produced via immunoSEQ multiplex PCR; TCRdb's table is partial and in-frame only. The sample has 490,000 or so clones; 85% to 90% are singletons. The sequenced material came from PBMCs or T cells enriched from blood (not recorded which). These receptors were collected from a woman between 35 and 50 years old who had recovered from COVID-19.

The rearrangement uses TRBV4-1 and TRBJ2-5; 7 bases match TRBD2. Germline CDR1 and CDR2: MGHRA and YSYEKL. This CDR3 spans 17 amino acids. The V gene end was trimmed by 1 base and the J gene end by 4 bases; junction bases not matched to a gene: 12. CDR3 DNA sequence: TGCGCCAGCAGCCAAGTATCTCGGCGGGAGCGTCGAGAGACCCAGTACTTC. It yields the protein CASSQVSRRERRETQYF.

As for this clone: The identical CDR3 is also encoded by other nucleotide sequences in the sample. As DNA, the CDR3 is TGCAGTGCTAGTGACAGAGGCTCTGGAAACACCATATATTTT. It encodes CSASDRGSGNTIYF. The J gene is TRBJ1-3, the V gene TRBV20-1, with D tentatively TRBD1 (5 bases). The germline CDR1 and CDR2 sequences are DFQATT and SNEGSKA (reference sequence). The ends were cut back, 3 bases at V and 0 bases at J, with 9 bases in the middle. The CDR3 has 14 residues.

V and J are TRBV9 and TRBJ1-4; no firm D call. The CDR3 contains 13 residues. Germline CDR1 reads SGDLS; CDR2 reads YYNGEE. Trimming removed 4 bases from V and 11 bases from J, with 15 bases in between. DNA for the CDR3: TGTGCCAGCAGCCCGGCACCGGAGTCCAAACTGTTTTTT. It codes for CASSPAPESKLFF.

V is TRBV20-1 and J is TRBJ1-1; maybe TRBD1 (5 bases). This CDR3 region has 11 residues. Germline-derived CDR1 and CDR2 are DFQATT and SNEGSKA (reference sequence). V dropped 3 bases and J dropped 6 bases, with 8 bases sitting between them. Written as DNA, the CDR3 is TGCAGTGCTAGGTGGGGGGCTGAAGCTTTCTTT. It encodes CSARWGAEAFF.

The chain has TRBV28 and TRBJ1-1; perhaps TRBD1 as D (6 bases). V lost 4 bases, J lost 8 bases, and 11 bases lay in between. CDR3 length: 12 residues. CDR1 and CDR2 (germline): MDHEN, SYDVKM. The CDR3 region is CASSWLTGEAFF. CDR3 in DNA: TGTGCCAGCAGTTGGTTGACAGGAGAAGCTTTCTTT.

This clone has only a few counts. The CDR3 coding sequence is TGTGCCAGCAGCTTGCTGTACACTGAAGCTTTCTTT. Amino acid sequence: CASSLLYTEAFF. This chain uses TRBV5-6 with TRBJ1-1; D uncertain. V lost 1 base and J 3 bases, leaving 4 bases between the germline ends. Germline V gene sequence: CDR1 SGHDT, CDR2 YYEEEE. This CDR3 comprises 12 residues.

The genes are TRBV29-1 and TRBJ1-2; D unresolved. This CDR3 has 12 amino acids. Per the germline V gene, CDR1 is SQVTM and CDR2 is ANQGSEA. Trimming shortened V by 7 bases and J by 1 base, and 10 bases separated the two germline ends. CDR3 protein: CSAQDFNYGYTF. The CDR3 DNA follows: TGCAGCGCCCAGGATTTTAACTATGGCTACACCTTC.

The chain combines TRBV7-8 with TRBJ2-2, with 8 bases aligning to TRBD1. J gave up 6 bases and V 5 bases, and 5 bases lay outside the gene matches. Germline CDR1 is SGHVS and CDR2 is FQNEAQ. The CDR3 spans 14 residues. Here the CDR3 reads CASSGRDRPGELFF. The CDR3 DNA follows: TGTGCCAGCAGCGGACGGGACAGGCCCGGGGAGCTGTTTTTT.

The chain links TRBV13 to TRBJ2-5; 7 bases are shared with TRBD2. V gave up 4 bases and J gave up 1 base; unmatched junction bases: 3. The CDR3 covers 14 residues. Germline V gene data show CDR1 as PRHDT and CDR2 as FYEKMQ (reference sequence). The chain's CDR3 is CASSSLALQETQYF. The CDR3 DNA reads as TGTGCCAGCAGCTCACTAGCGCTCCAAGAGACCCAGTACTTC.

The V gene is TRBV6-5, the J gene TRBJ1-1; D is unresolved. Germline V gene lookup returns CDR1 MNHEY and CDR2 SVGAGI. V lost 6 bases to trimming and J lost 0 bases, with 14 bases between them. The CDR3 extends over 15 amino acids. This CDR3 reads CASRDLEGVNTEAFF. The CDR3 DNA reads as TGTGCCAGCAGAGACCTCGAGGGAGTGAACACTGAAGCTTTCTTT.

V usage is TRBV4-3 and J usage is TRBJ2-1; a weak D match, TRBD1 (6 bases). CDR3 size: 16 residues. The germline CDR1 and CDR2 sequences are LGHNA and YSLEER. V lost 0 bases and J lost 6, with 15 bases in between. The CDR3 nucleotides read TGCGCCAGCAGCCAAGATCTCGGTCTAGGGGGCAATGAGCAGTTCTTC. Its translation: CASSQDLGLGGNEQFF.

This chain connects TRBV6-2 or TRBV6-3 to TRBJ1-1; maybe TRBD1 (6 bases). Deletions cut 0 bases from V and 0 bases from J, with 11 bases between. The CDR3 is made up of 16 amino acids. The germline V gene encodes CDR1 MNHEY and CDR2 SVGEGT. The CDR3 nucleotides are TGTGCCAGCAGTTACTCCTGGACAGACATGAACACTGAAGCTTTCTTT. It yields the protein CASSYSWTDMNTEAFF.

The chain combines TRBV27 with TRBJ2-7; D remains unclear. Germline V gives CDR1 MNHEY, CDR2 SMNVEV (reference sequence). V was shortened by 5 bases and J by 7 bases, with 21 bases between the two germline ends. CDR3 size: 15 residues. This CDR3 reads CASSARMYGSLEQYF. The CDR3 DNA follows: TGTGCCAGCAGTGCTAGAATGTATGGAAGTTTGGAGCAGTACTTC.

The V call is TRBV19, the J call TRBJ1-4, with TRBD1 as a possible D gene (6 bases). CDR1 is LNHDA, CDR2 SQIVND, per germline (reference sequence). V lost 3 bases, J lost 8 bases, and 16 bases lay in between. The CDR3 is 15 residues long. The CDR3 bases are TGTGCCAGTAGTATCGGTTCAGCCGGACAGGAAAAACTGTTTTTT. Translating gives CASSIGSAGQEKLFF.

The chain joins TRBV12-3 or TRBV12-4 to TRBJ2-4, with 7 bases aligning to TRBD1. Trimming took 7 bases from V and 15 from J; bases not matched to a gene: 12. The CDR3 runs 12 residues. The CDR3 nucleotides read TGTGCCAGCAAGAACCCGGGACAGCAATCGTACTTC. This sequence encodes CASKNPGQQSYF.

Only one count was recorded for this clone. The rearrangement links TRBV6-5 to TRBJ2-3; D not resolved. The CDR3 runs 14 residues. The V end was cut by 2 bases, the J end by 4 bases, with 10 bases between. Germline CDR1 MNHEY, CDR2 SVGAGI. This CDR3 is CASSYRPGADTQYF. DNA of the CDR3: TGTGCCAGCAGTTACAGGCCAGGCGCAGATACGCAGTATTTT.

This chain connects TRBV27 to TRBJ1-4; D is perhaps TRBD1 (6 bases). V was clipped by 6 bases and J by 8 bases, with 16 bases between them. CDR3 length: 14 residues. Germline V gene data show CDR1 as MNHEY and CDR2 as SMNVEV (reference sequence). CDR3 region: CASRRSGGGEKLFF. The CDR3, as DNA: TGTGCCAGCAGACGGTCCGGCGGGGGCGAAAAACTGTTTTTT.

The V call is TRBV5-1, the J call TRBJ2-3, with a weak D call TRBD2 (6 bases). Germline CDR1 and CDR2: SGHRS and YFSETQ. V lost 5 bases and J 0 bases, leaving 13 bases between the germline ends. There are 15 residues in the CDR3. DNA for the CDR3: TGCGCCAGCAGAGGGATGGGACTTAGCACAGATACGCAGTATTTT. Translation: CASRGMGLSTDTQYF.

The chain uses TRBV5-1 and TRBJ2-1, with 11 bases lining up with TRBD2. The CDR3 has 16 residues. Germline-derived CDR1 and CDR2 are SGHRS and YFSETQ. Unmatched junction bases numbered 8, after V lost 1 base and J lost 8 bases. CDR3 sequence reads: CASSLKTSGSWDEQFF. Here the CDR3 DNA reads TGCGCCAGCAGCTTGAAAACTAGCGGGAGTTGGGATGAGCAGTTCTTC.

This CDR3 reads CASSLGGVRSYEQYF. As DNA, the CDR3 is TGTGCCAGCAGCTTAGGCGGAGTCCGGTCGTACGAGCAGTACTTC. This rearrangement joins TRBV7-2 to TRBJ2-7; unclear D gene. The germline V and J ends were trimmed by 1 base and 4 bases, with 14 bases remaining between them. Per germline, CDR1 SGHTA and CDR2 FQGNSA. There are 15 residues in the CDR3. Based on the CDR3 plus reference TRBV7-2 and TRBJ2-7, the full variable domain is GAGVSQSPSNKVTEKGKDVELRCDPISGHTALYWYRQSLGQGLEFLIYFQGNSAPDKSGLPSDRFSAERTGGSVSTLTIQRTQQEDSAVYLCASSLGGVRSYEQYFGPGTRLTVT.

The rearrangement links TRBV5-4 to TRBJ2-5; D might be TRBD1 (5 bases). This CDR3 has 18 residues. CDR1 is SGHNT, CDR2 YYREEE, per germline (reference sequence). Trimming took off 0 bases at V and 3 bases at J, with 21 bases between the two ends. DNA for the CDR3: TGTGCCAGCAGCTTGGCCGGAAGGGGCTTACCCCCTAAAGAGACCCAGTACTTC. It codes for CASSLAGRGLPPKETQYF.

The chain recombines TRBV7-2 with TRBJ2-1; a possible D gene is TRBD1 (7 bases). CDR3 size: 15 residues. Trimming took 1 base from V and 4 from J, leaving 11 bases between them. Germline V gene data show CDR1 as SGHTA and CDR2 as FQGNSA. The DNA of the CDR3 is TGTGCCAGCAGCTTAGGCAGGGGGACTTACAATGAGCAGTTCTTC. This sequence encodes CASSLGRGTYNEQFF.

This chain joins TRBV29-1 and TRBJ2-3; tentatively, D is TRBD2 (5 bases). The V end was cut by 7 bases, the J end by 0 bases, with 14 bases between. CDR1 SQVTM and CDR2 ANQGSEA come from the germline V gene. The CDR3 covers 14 residues. CDR3 region: CSASGVQSTDTQYF. Here the CDR3 DNA reads TGCAGCGCCTCCGGGGTGCAAAGCACAGATACGCAGTATTTT.

The chain employs TRBV18 and TRBJ2-2, with D unresolved. Germline CDR1 reads KGHSH; CDR2 reads LQKENI. V lost 5 bases, J lost 0 bases, and 13 bases lay in between. This CDR3 is 16 amino acids long. CDR3 residues: CASSAAIFANTGELFF. The CDR3 nucleotides are TGTGCCAGCTCAGCCGCTATATTCGCGAACACCGGGGAGCTGTTTTTT.

V gene TRBV6-2 or TRBV6-3 combines with J gene TRBJ1-1; D is possibly TRBD1 (5 bases). In germline, CDR1 is MNHEY, CDR2 SVGEGT. The CDR3 has 14 residues. Between the trimmed V and J ends, which lost 5 bases and 0 bases, there was a span of 10 bases. The CDR3 DNA is TGTGCCAGCAGTCAACAGGCTTTGAACACTGAAGCTTTCTTT. This sequence encodes CASSQQALNTEAFF.

The chain uses TRBV11-3 and TRBJ2-1; weak D call: TRBD2 (5 bases). Germline V gene lookup returns CDR1 SGHNT and CDR2 YENEEA. V was cut by 8 bases and J by 8 bases, with 19 bases left in between. The CDR3 totals 14 residues. CDR3 sequence reads: CASSRRTEVDEQFF. The CDR3 DNA is TGTGCCAGCTCTCGACGAACGGAGGTCGATGAGCAGTTCTTC.

This chain connects TRBV18 to TRBJ1-6; a possible D gene is TRBD1 (5 bases). The CDR3 extends over 13 amino acids. V was pared by 3 bases and J by 8 bases, with 8 bases between. CDR1 is KGHSH and CDR2 is LQKENI in the germline V gene. The CDR3 loop reads CASSPPGHSPLHF. The DNA for the CDR3 is TGTGCCAGCTCACCCCCAGGGCATTCACCCCTCCACTTT.

The chain couples TRBV14 to TRBJ1-2; 8 positions agree with TRBD1. Germline trimming cut 4 bases from V and 4 bases from J; bases unmatched to any gene: 8. This CDR3 comprises 15 residues. CDR1 and CDR2 (germline): SGHDN, FVKESK. The CDR3 is CASSPTQGAGYGYTF. CDR3 sequence (DNA): TGTGCCAGCAGCCCTACCCAGGGGGCGGGCTATGGCTACACCTTC.

The chain couples TRBV18 to TRBJ2-7, with 8 bases fitting TRBD1. From germline, CDR1 is KGHSH and CDR2 LQKENI. The CDR3 runs to 18 residues. J lost 0 bases, V lost 3 bases, and 13 bases had no gene match. Here the CDR3 reads CASSPIRRPGQDSYEQYF. The CDR3 nucleotides read TGTGCCAGCTCACCGATTCGCAGACCGGGACAGGACTCCTACGAGCAGTACTTC.

The count of this clone is one. V usage is TRBV6-2 or TRBV6-3 and J usage is TRBJ1-1, with 7 bases identical to TRBD1. CDR1 and CDR2 (germline): MNHEY, SVGEGT. The trim removed 2 bases at V and 0 bases at J, leaving 18 bases unmatched. The CDR3 is 20 amino acids. The CDR3 DNA is TGTGCCAGCAGTTACCCTCCTTATTCCGGGACAGCCCTTTTGAACACTGAAGCTTTCTTT. It encodes CASSYPPYSGTALLNTEAFF.